These 29 T cell receptor beta chains share one sample of origin, sequenced in a study of shared clonotypes between healthy human individuals. TCRdb's copy holds only in-frame clones and misses some; the assay was immunoSEQ multiplex PCR. The sample includes hundreds of thousands of clones, around 67% of them seen just once. The specimen sequenced was memory CD4+ T cells sorted from blood. Subset denoted: CD45RA-negative fraction. The receptors stem from a woman aged 25 to 39 in good health.

The rearrangement joins TRBV7-8 to TRBJ1-4; D unresolved. Germline V gives CDR1 SGHVS, CDR2 FQNEAQ. The CDR3 runs to 12 residues. The ends were cut back, 3 bases at V and 8 bases at J, with 7 bases in the middle. The CDR3 DNA reads as TGTGCCAGCAGCTTTAGCGGCGAAAAACTGTTTTTT. Translation: CASSFSGEKLFF.

The chain is built from TRBV29-1 and TRBJ1-3; no definite D call. In germline, CDR1 is SQVTM, CDR2 ANQGSEA. V lost 4 bases and J lost 2, with 6 bases in between. The CDR3 runs to 12 residues. The CDR3 DNA is TGCAGCGTTGGAGGGCCTGGAAACACCATATATTTT. It specifies CSVGGPGNTIYF. The complete variable domain, with remaining parts taken from reference TRBV29-1 and TRBJ1-3, reads SAVISQKPSRDICQRGTSLTIQCQVDSQVTMMFWYRQQPGQSLTLIATANQGSEATYESGFVIDKFPISRPNLTFSTLTVSNMSPEDSSIYLCSVGGPGNTIYFGEGSWLTVV.

The chain employs TRBV11-2 and TRBJ2-2; D is perhaps TRBD2 (8 bases). The CDR3 runs 16 residues. Germline V lookup: CDR1 SGHAT, CDR2 FQNNGV. V lost 5 bases, J lost 6 bases, and 19 bases lay in between. CDR3 sequence: CASSRRGVAGPGELFF. The CDR3, as DNA: TGTGCCAGCAGCCGCAGGGGGGTAGCGGGACCCGGGGAGCTGTTTTTT.

This chain connects TRBV14 to TRBJ2-5; TRBD2 matches 14 bases. V lost 1 base and J lost 3; bases outside the gene matches: 4. This CDR3 has 17 amino acids. Germline V gene lookup returns CDR1 SGHDN and CDR2 FVKESK. CDR3 nucleotide sequence: TGTGCCAGCAGCCAAGTATTGGGACTAGCGGGAGAAGAGACCCAGTACTTC. Translated, it gives CASSQVLGLAGEETQYF.

Concerning this clone: The sample contains more than one DNA sequence encoding this CDR3. The V and J genes are TRBV11-2 and TRBJ2-1; D call uncertain. CDR1 and CDR2 from the germline V gene are SGHAT and FQNNGV. V gave up 4 bases and J gave up 0 bases, with 7 bases separating them. The CDR3 length is 14 residues. This CDR3 reads CASSSGSSYNEQFF. The CDR3 bases are TGTGCCAGCAGCTCCGGAAGCTCCTACAATGAGCAGTTCTTC.

This clone came up a few times. The chain uses TRBV7-2 and TRBJ2-2, with TRBD2 matching 8 bases. CDR1 and CDR2 from the germline V gene are SGHTA and FQGNSA. The CDR3 has 15 amino acids. The V gene end was trimmed by 1 base and the J gene end by 6 bases; junction bases not matched to a gene: 4. CDR3 amino acids: CASSLGGLAAGELFF. DNA for the CDR3: TGTGCCAGCAGCTTAGGAGGACTAGCCGCCGGGGAGCTGTTTTTT.

The chain recombines TRBV28 with TRBJ1-2, with 7 bases identical to TRBD1. The V and J ends lost 5 bases and 3 bases, in that order; junction bases with no gene match: 9. The CDR3 length is 15 residues. Germline values: CDR1 MDHEN, CDR2 SYDVKM. The CDR3 sequence is CASSATGAGHYGYTF. CDR3 coding DNA: TGTGCCAGCAGTGCAACAGGGGCAGGCCACTATGGCTACACCTTC.

This clone was counted between two and nine times. The V and J genes are TRBV11-2 and TRBJ2-1, with D possibly being TRBD2 (6 bases). V lost 7 bases and J 6 bases, leaving 22 bases between the germline ends. The CDR3 consists of 16 residues. In germline, CDR1 is SGHAT, CDR2 FQNNGV. CDR3 in DNA: TGTGCCAGCAAGCTTATAAGCGGGCCCAAGAGCAATGAGCAGTTCTTC. It is translated as CASKLISGPKSNEQFF.

This clone is a singleton in its sample. V and J are TRBV2 and TRBJ2-5; D uncertain. The length of the CDR3 is 17 residues. Trimming shortened V by 1 base and J by 5 bases, and 20 bases separated the two germline ends. Germline assignment: CDR1 SNHLY and CDR2 FYNNEI. Here the CDR3 reads CASSEGLAGSLRETQYF. CDR3 in DNA: TGTGCCAGCAGTGAAGGTCTGGCAGGATCTCTTCGGGAGACCCAGTACTTC.

The V gene is TRBV18, the J gene TRBJ1-3; TRBD1 is a possible D gene (5 bases). CDR1 KGHSH and CDR2 LQKENI come from the germline V gene. CDR3 length equals 17 residues. V lost 2 bases, J lost 1 base, and 15 bases lay in between. The DNA for the CDR3 is TGTGCCAGCTCACCAAAAACGCCAGGGACGTCTGGAAACACCATATATTTT. Protein: CASSPKTPGTSGNTIYF.

The rearrangement uses TRBV10-3 and TRBJ2-7; D not certain. The ends were cut back, 0 bases at V and 3 bases at J, with 12 bases in the middle. From germline, CDR1 is ENHRY and CDR2 SYGVKD. The CDR3 loop spans 15 amino acids. CDR3 nucleotide sequence: TGTGCCATCAGTGAGTCGACTGGCCCCATCTACGAGCAGTACTTC. This codes for CAISESTGPIYEQYF.

CDR3 sequence: CASSIAGIMNTEAFF. CDR3 bases: TGTGCCAGCAGCATCGCGGGGATAATGAACACTGAAGCTTTCTTT. The chain is built from TRBV28 and TRBJ1-1, with unresolved D. CDR1 and CDR2 from the germline V gene are MDHEN and SYDVKM. V shed 6 bases and J shed 0 bases, with 14 bases lying between them. CDR3 length: 15 residues.

This chain connects TRBV10-3 to TRBJ2-3; 11 bases map to TRBD1. CDR1 and CDR2 from the germline V gene are ENHRY and SYGVKD. The length of the CDR3 is 15 residues. Trimming cost V 6 bases and J 3 bases; bases outside gene matches: 5. CDR3 sequence reads: CAIRRTGGETDTQYF. The CDR3 coding sequence is TGTGCCATCAGGCGGACAGGGGGCGAGACAGATACGCAGTATTTT.

V usage is TRBV6-1 and J usage is TRBJ2-7, with 9 nucleotides matching TRBD1. With V trimmed by 6 bases and J by 2 bases, 5 bases remained unmatched. Germline V CDR1 and CDR2: MNHNS, SASEGT. This CDR3 has 14 amino acids. CDR3 sequence (DNA): TGTGCCAGCAGGCCGGACAGGGGAACCTACGAGCAGTACTTC. It encodes CASRPDRGTYEQYF.

The chain links TRBV28 to TRBJ2-4; D remains ambiguous. V was pared by 5 bases and J by 4 bases, with 9 bases between. This CDR3 is 13 amino acids long. Germline V lookup: CDR1 MDHEN, CDR2 SYDVKM. The CDR3 loop is CASSLPGKNIQYF. CDR3 bases: TGTGCCAGCAGTCTTCCGGGTAAAAACATTCAGTACTTC.

This clone is a singleton in its sample. This chain joins TRBV7-9 and TRBJ2-3; 8 positions match TRBD2. The CDR3 runs 17 residues. Per germline, CDR1 SEHNR and CDR2 FQNEAQ (reference sequence). V shed 2 bases, J shed 1 base, and the junction held 8 bases outside the gene matches. CDR3 protein: CASSLKKSTSGTDTQYF. As DNA, the CDR3 is TGTGCCAGCAGCTTAAAGAAATCGACTAGCGGCACAGATACGCAGTATTTT.

The J gene is TRBJ1-2, the V gene TRBV7-9, with unresolved D. Trimming removed 3 bases from V and 4 bases from J, with 12 bases in between. This CDR3 comprises 14 residues. The germline CDR1 and CDR2 sequences are SEHNR and FQNEAQ (reference sequence). The CDR3: CASSLAAEGYGYTF. The CDR3 DNA reads as TGTGCCAGCAGCTTGGCCGCAGAGGGCTATGGCTACACCTTC.

V is TRBV9 and J is TRBJ2-3; D is possibly TRBD2 (5 bases). The CDR3 length is 15 residues. V lost 4 bases, J lost 0 bases, and 12 bases lay in between. Germline V gene lookup returns CDR1 SGDLS and CDR2 YYNGEE. For the CDR3, the DNA is TGTGCCAGCAGCTTCCTAGCTTCTAGCACAGATACGCAGTATTTT. Protein sequence: CASSFLASSTDTQYF.

The rearrangement uses TRBV18 and TRBJ2-2, with D possibly being TRBD1 (6 bases). The ends were cut back, 1 base at V and 6 bases at J, with 12 bases in the middle. This CDR3 has 15 amino acids. CDR1 and CDR2 (germline): KGHSH, LQKENI. CDR3 bases: TGTGCCAGCTCACCACTGCGGACAGCTCCCGGGGAGCTGTTTTTT. It specifies CASSPLRTAPGELFF.

This clone was counted between two and nine times. The gene calls are TRBV10-1 and TRBJ1-1, with D possibly TRBD1 on 6 matching bases. CDR1 is WNHNN, CDR2 SYGVQD, per germline (reference sequence). Trimming pared 7 bases from V and 1 base from J, leaving 10 bases between. The CDR3 extends over 13 amino acids. The CDR3 coding sequence is TGCGCCAGCAAGGGGGGCCCGAACACTGAAGCTTTCTTT. This gives the protein CASKGGPNTEAFF.

The rearrangement joins TRBV18 to TRBJ2-5; the D gene is possibly TRBD2 (6 bases). The CDR3 length is 14 residues. The V end lost 3 bases, the J end lost 4 bases, and 12 bases lay between the germline ends. Germline-derived CDR1 and CDR2 are KGHSH and LQKENI. The CDR3 loop reads CASSPGTQGETQYF. Written as DNA, the CDR3 is TGTGCCAGCTCACCCGGGACTCAAGGAGAGACCCAGTACTTC.

This clone was seen only a few times. This chain connects TRBV18 to TRBJ2-7; weak D call: TRBD2 (6 bases). Germline CDR1 and CDR2: KGHSH and LQKENI. The CDR3 is 14 residues long. The ends were cut back, 3 bases at V and 3 bases at J, with 12 bases in the middle. The chain's CDR3 is CASSPGRDGYEQYF. The CDR3 DNA reads TGTGCCAGCTCACCGGGGCGGGATGGCTACGAGCAGTACTTC.

This chain connects TRBV4-2 to TRBJ2-5; 8 bases map to TRBD1. Per the germline V gene, CDR1 is LGHNA and CDR2 is YNFKEQ. This CDR3 has 14 amino acids. With V trimmed by 4 bases and J by 3 bases, 4 bases remained unmatched. The CDR3 loop reads CASSLRDRKETQYF. The CDR3 DNA reads as TGTGCCAGCAGCCTCCGGGACAGGAAAGAGACCCAGTACTTC.

The chain carries TRBV28 and TRBJ2-7; D perhaps matches TRBD1 (6 bases). The germline V and J ends were trimmed by 6 bases and 0 bases, with 9 bases remaining between them. Germline V CDR1 and CDR2: MDHEN, SYDVKM. The CDR3 consists of 13 residues. The CDR3 spells CASRLTGSYEQYF. CDR3 bases: TGTGCCAGCAGACTGACAGGCTCCTACGAGCAGTACTTC.

The rearrangement links TRBV28 to TRBJ1-4, with TRBD1 identical over 10 bases. V shed 6 bases, J shed 8 bases, and the junction held 9 bases outside the gene matches. Per germline, CDR1 MDHEN and CDR2 SYDVKM. The CDR3 loop spans 15 amino acids. The CDR3 loop is CASSSSGTGVEKLFF. The DNA of the CDR3 is TGTGCCAGCAGCTCTTCCGGGACAGGGGTCGAAAAACTGTTTTTT.

For this clone: This same CDR3 is encoded by further DNA sequences in the sample. The chain recombines TRBV7-2 with TRBJ2-7; TRBD1 matches 10 bases. Germline CDR1 and CDR2: SGHTA and FQGNSA. This CDR3 has 15 amino acids. V lost 5 bases to trimming and J lost 1 base; unmatched junction nucleotides: 5. CDR3 amino acids: CASSQGQGGSYEQYF. The CDR3 DNA sequence: TGTGCCAGCAGCCAAGGACAGGGGGGTTCCTACGAGCAGTACTTC.

The chain joins TRBV30 to TRBJ2-5; D not resolved. CDR3 size: 12 residues. The germline V gene encodes CDR1 GTSNPN and CDR2 SVGIG (reference sequence). Trimming removed 2 bases from V and 5 bases from J, with 9 bases in between. CDR3 sequence reads: CAWSRAIETQYF. The CDR3 region has the DNA TGTGCCTGGAGTCGTGCTATCGAGACCCAGTACTTC. Looking up the rest from reference TRBV30 and TRBJ2-5 gives the full variable domain: SQTIHQWPATLVQPVGSPLSLECTVEGTSNPNLYWYRQAAGRGLQLLFYSVGIGQISSEVPQNLSASRPQDRQFILSSKKLLLSDSGFYLCAWSRAIETQYFGPGTRLLVL.

The chain joins TRBV5-1 to TRBJ1-1; D call uncertain. Deletions cut 4 bases from V and 0 bases from J, with 10 bases between. CDR3 length equals 14 residues. CDR1 is SGHRS and CDR2 is YFSETQ in the germline V gene. In nucleotides, the CDR3 is TGCGCCAGCAGCCGGGAAGGGATGAACACTGAAGCTTTCTTT. Translating it yields CASSREGMNTEAFF.

The chain joins TRBV18 to TRBJ1-3; D is ambiguous. Germline lookup yields CDR1 KGHSH and CDR2 LQKENI. V dropped 5 bases and J dropped 1 base, with 15 bases sitting between them. This CDR3 has 16 residues. The CDR3 is CASSETGVLSGNTIYF. The CDR3 DNA follows: TGTGCCAGCTCAGAAACGGGAGTTCTATCTGGAAACACCATATATTTT.